This record concerns one TCR beta chain sequence. Here immunoSEQ multiplex PCR was the method, and the copy in TCRdb shows in-frame clones only, minus some. There are about 61,000 clones in the sample; approximately 92% occur only once, and roughly 25% lies in the top ten. CDR1 and CDR2 from the germline V gene are MNHEY and SMNVEV (reference sequence). CDR3 length equals 18 residues. The V and J ends lost 4 bases and 7 bases, in that order; junction bases with no gene match: 21. The data were taken from a study of OX40 agonist ivuxolimab in advanced cancers. This TCR was recovered from an adult with an advanced solid tumor such as melanoma, head and neck, liver or kidney cancer. The chain carries TRBV27 and TRBJ1-1, with TRBD1 identical over 7 bases. Sequences were derived from CD4+ or CD8+ T cells sorted from blood, sampled in a trial of the OX40 agonist ivuxolimab. The CDR3 is CASSSGQFTLNYRDEAFF. The CDR3 bases are TGTGCCAGCAGTTCGGGACAGTTTACGCTAAATTATCGGGATGAAGCTTTCTTT.